Following are 20 T cell receptor beta chains from one sample sequenced in a study of cytomegalovirus exposure and HLA in healthy donors. Researchers ran the PCR with 60 Vbeta and 13 Jbeta primers. Clones were sequenced by immunoSEQ multiplex PCR, and TCRdb holds only the in-frame ones, with some missing. The sample shows around 76,000 clones, around 76% of them seen only once. What was sequenced was PBMCs. These receptors all stem from a man aged 40-49 years in good health and CMV-seronegative.

This chain links TRBV4-2 with TRBJ2-5; perhaps TRBD1 as D (6 bases). V gave up 6 bases and J gave up 5 bases, with 28 bases separating them. The CDR3 extends over 18 amino acids. Germline CDR1 reads LGHNA; CDR2 reads YNFKEQ. The CDR3 region is CASRPLSATGRLEETQYF. The CDR3, as DNA: TGTGCCAGCAGACCCCTGTCGGCCACAGGGAGATTGGAGGAGACCCAGTACTTC.

The chain carries TRBV10-3 and TRBJ1-1, with D tentatively TRBD1 (5 bases). The CDR3 length is 14 residues. Trimming pared 4 bases from V and 4 bases from J, leaving 13 bases between. Germline CDR1 and CDR2: ENHRY and SYGVKD. The CDR3 sequence: CAISVGSGGTEAFF. CDR3 bases: TGTGCCATCAGTGTTGGATCGGGGGGCACTGAAGCTTTCTTT.

This clone showed up just once. This chain links TRBV28 with TRBJ2-2; weak D call: TRBD2 (6 bases). Germline V gene sequence: CDR1 MDHEN, CDR2 SYDVKM. The CDR3 consists of 15 residues. V lost 6 bases, J lost 5 bases, and 16 bases lay in between. CDR3 in amino acids: CASSPPISGTGELFF. CDR3 bases: TGTGCCAGCAGCCCACCCATCAGCGGGACCGGGGAGCTGTTTTTT.

DNA of the CDR3: TGTGCCAGCAGTTTATCGTCTAGCGGGAGCAATGAGCAGTTCTTC. Amino acids: CASSLSSSGSNEQFF. This chain uses TRBV28 with TRBJ2-1; 10 bases line up with TRBD2. Germline loops: CDR1 MDHEN, CDR2 SYDVKM. The V gene end was trimmed by 1 base and the J gene end by 6 bases; junction bases not matched to a gene: 3. This CDR3 has 15 amino acids.

This clone was recorded only once. The chain combines TRBV6-4 with TRBJ1-1, with D maybe TRBD1 (5 bases). V was shortened by 5 bases and J by 4 bases, with 11 bases between the two germline ends. The CDR3 contains 13 residues. CDR1 MRHNA and CDR2 SNTAGT come from the germline V gene. The CDR3 DNA sequence: TGTGCCAGCAGTACCAGGGCCGGCACTGAAGCTTTCTTT. It translates to CASSTRAGTEAFF.

The chain uses TRBV5-1 and TRBJ2-3; 9 nucleotides align to TRBD2. Trimming removed 2 bases from V and 3 bases from J; junction bases left unmatched: 10. This CDR3 region has 17 residues. Germline V gene data show CDR1 as SGHRS and CDR2 as YFSETQ. Here the CDR3 reads CASSFGLARGGTDTQYF. In DNA, the CDR3 is TGCGCCAGCAGCTTCGGACTAGCGCGGGGAGGGACAGATACGCAGTATTTT. Full variable domain (missing parts from reference TRBV5-1 and TRBJ2-3): KAGVTQTPRYLIKTRGQQVTLSCSPISGHRSVSWYQQTPGQGLQFLFEYFSETQRNKGNFPGRFSGRQFSNSRSEMNVSTLELGDSALYLCASSFGLARGGTDTQYFGPGTRLTVL.

The chain has TRBV6-6 and TRBJ1-3; D is perhaps TRBD1 (5 bases). The germline CDR1 and CDR2 sequences are MNHNY and SVGAGI (reference sequence). Trimming pared 7 bases from V and 2 bases from J, leaving 12 bases between. The CDR3 spans 14 residues. CDR3 DNA sequence: TGTGCCAGCATAGCACCAGGGACTGGAAACACCATATATTTT. Translating it yields CASIAPGTGNTIYF.

This clone has just one count. This rearrangement joins TRBV14 to TRBJ2-1; 12 bases fit TRBD2. The germline V gene encodes CDR1 SGHDN and CDR2 FVKESK. The ends lost 4 bases at V and 9 bases at J; junction bases unmatched: 16. The CDR3 totals 18 residues. As DNA, the CDR3 is TGTGCCAGCAGCCTCCTGCTAGCGGGAGGGCCATCCCTCCCTGAGCAGTTCTTC. Residues: CASSLLLAGGPSLPEQFF.

This clone was counted between two and nine times. The V and J genes are TRBV29-1 and TRBJ1-5, with 7 bases lining up with TRBD1. V trimming: 4 bases; J trimming: 2 bases; junction bases outside the gene matches: 5. The CDR3 totals 14 residues. The germline CDR1 and CDR2 sequences are SQVTM and ANQGSEA. The CDR3, as DNA: TGCAGCGTTGCAACCGGGACAGGCAATCAGCCCCAGCATTTT. Translating it yields CSVATGTGNQPQHF.

V and J are TRBV19 and TRBJ2-4; tentatively, D is TRBD2 (5 bases). This CDR3 is built from 14 residues. The germline gives CDR1 LNHDA, CDR2 SQIVND (reference sequence). V lost 10 bases and J 0 bases, leaving 13 bases between the germline ends. In nucleotides, the CDR3 is TGTGCCACCTCGATTAGCGTAGCCAAAAACATTCAGTACTTC. Protein: CATSISVAKNIQYF.

The CDR3 is CASSQEWGTRQYEQFF. The CDR3 nucleotides read TGCGCCAGCAGCCAAGAGTGGGGGACACGGCAGTATGAGCAGTTCTTC. The chain carries TRBV4-1 and TRBJ2-1; D may be TRBD1 (6 bases). Trimming pared 0 bases from V and 8 bases from J, leaving 17 bases between. CDR1 MGHRA and CDR2 YSYEKL come from the germline V gene. This CDR3 comprises 16 residues.

The rearrangement joins TRBV5-6 to TRBJ2-7, with TRBD1 matching 10 bases. J lost 0 bases, V lost 4 bases, and 13 bases had no gene match. The CDR3 spans 18 residues. Per germline, CDR1 SGHDT and CDR2 YYEEEE. The CDR3 DNA reads TGTGCCAGCAGCCCGGTACCGGGACAGGGGACTAGCTCCTACGAGCAGTACTTC. It codes for CASSPVPGQGTSSYEQYF. Together with reference TRBV5-6 and TRBJ2-7, the CDR3 gives the full variable domain: DAGVTQSPTHLIKTRGQQVTLRCSPKSGHDTVSWYQQALGQGPQFIFQYYEEEERQRGNFPDRFSGHQFPNYSSELNVNALLLGDSALYLCASSPVPGQGTSSYEQYFGPGTRLTVT.

V usage is TRBV14 and J usage is TRBJ2-2; TRBD1 is a possible D gene (6 bases). CDR3 length: 16 residues. Trimming pared 4 bases from V and 1 base from J, leaving 13 bases between. Germline-derived CDR1 and CDR2 are SGHDN and FVKESK. CDR3 coding DNA: TGTGCCAGCAGCCCCTACAGGGTAGGGAACACCGGGGAGCTGTTTTTT. This translates into CASSPYRVGNTGELFF.

The chain carries TRBV7-2 and TRBJ1-4, with TRBD1 as a possible D gene (6 bases). CDR1 SGHTA and CDR2 FQGNSA come from the germline V gene. The CDR3 loop spans 16 amino acids. V shed 1 base and J shed 3 bases, with 12 bases lying between them. In DNA form, the CDR3 reads TGTGCCAGCAGCTTAGTCTGGGGGCTGGCTAATGAAAAACTGTTTTTT. The encoded protein is CASSLVWGLANEKLFF.

The chain joins TRBV27 to TRBJ1-1; tentatively, D is TRBD1 (5 bases). The CDR3 is made up of 15 amino acids. Germline V gene data show CDR1 as MNHEY and CDR2 as SMNVEV (reference sequence). The ends were cut back, 4 bases at V and 6 bases at J, with 18 bases in the middle. CDR3 sequence reads: CASSSLRQTRAEAFF. The CDR3, as DNA: TGTGCCAGCAGTTCCCTTCGACAGACACGGGCTGAAGCTTTCTTT.

This clone was counted a few times. The CDR3 DNA sequence: TGTGCCAGCAGCCAAACTTCTCGCTCTAGCACAGATACGCAGTATTTT. It translates to CASSQTSRSSTDTQYF. The chain employs TRBV4-2 and TRBJ2-3; no firm D call. V dropped 2 bases and J dropped 0 bases, with 12 bases sitting between them. Germline-derived CDR1 and CDR2 are LGHNA and YNFKEQ. This CDR3 has 16 amino acids.

J is TRBJ2-7 and V is TRBV18, with 7 bases identical to TRBD1. The ends lost 2 bases at V and 3 bases at J; junction bases unmatched: 7. CDR1 KGHSH and CDR2 LQKENI come from the germline V gene. The CDR3 is 15 residues long. In DNA, the CDR3 is TGTGCCAGCTCACCAAGGGACAGAGCTCACTACGAGCAGTACTTC. Protein product: CASSPRDRAHYEQYF. The full variable domain, with the rest looked up from reference TRBV18 and TRBJ2-7, is NAGVMQNPRHLVRRRGQEARLRCSPMKGHSHVYWYRQLPEEGLKFMVYLQKENIIDESGMPKERFSAEFPKEGPSILRIQQVVRGDSAAYFCASSPRDRAHYEQYFGPGTRLTVT.

This clone was seen once. V is TRBV5-6 and J is TRBJ1-5; TRBD1 is a possible D gene (6 bases). Germline assignment: CDR1 SGHDT and CDR2 YYEEEE. The CDR3 is 16 amino acids. V was shortened by 2 bases and J by 0 bases, with 12 bases between the two germline ends. The CDR3 nucleotides read TGTGCCAGCAGCTTACAGGGTCCAAATAGCAATCAGCCCCAGCATTTT. Its translation: CASSLQGPNSNQPQHF.

The chain couples TRBV28 to TRBJ2-7; D is possibly TRBD1 (5 bases). V shed 6 bases and J shed 5 bases, with 20 bases lying between them. The length of the CDR3 is 15 residues. CDR1 is MDHEN and CDR2 is SYDVKM in the germline V gene. The chain's CDR3 is CASSLHASGRDEQYF. The DNA of the CDR3 is TGTGCCAGCAGCCTACACGCATCAGGGCGCGACGAGCAGTACTTC.

The chain recombines TRBV10-3 with TRBJ2-7; 14 bases map to TRBD2. The V and J ends lost 6 bases and 4 bases, in that order; junction bases with no gene match: 2. The CDR3 has 14 amino acids. Germline lookup yields CDR1 ENHRY and CDR2 SYGVKD. In DNA form, the CDR3 reads TGTGCCATCAGGGGACTAGCGGGAGAGTACGAGCAGTACTTC. This codes for CAIRGLAGEYEQYF.